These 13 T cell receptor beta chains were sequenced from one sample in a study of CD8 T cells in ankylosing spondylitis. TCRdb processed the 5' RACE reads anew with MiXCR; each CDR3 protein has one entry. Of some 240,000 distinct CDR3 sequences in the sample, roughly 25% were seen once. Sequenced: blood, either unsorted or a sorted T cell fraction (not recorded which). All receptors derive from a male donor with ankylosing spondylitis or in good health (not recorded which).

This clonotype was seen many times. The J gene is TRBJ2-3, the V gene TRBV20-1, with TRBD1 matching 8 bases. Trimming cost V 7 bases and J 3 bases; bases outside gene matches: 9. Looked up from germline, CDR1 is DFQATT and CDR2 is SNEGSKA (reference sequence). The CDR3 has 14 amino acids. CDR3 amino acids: CSVSTGEWTDTQYF. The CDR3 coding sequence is TGCAGTGTTTCGACAGGGGAATGGACAGATACGCAGTATTTT.

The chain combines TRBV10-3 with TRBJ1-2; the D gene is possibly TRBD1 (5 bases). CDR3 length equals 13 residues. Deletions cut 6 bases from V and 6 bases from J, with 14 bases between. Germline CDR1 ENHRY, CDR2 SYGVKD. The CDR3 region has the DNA TGTGCCATCAGGGGAAACCAAGGGGATGGCTACACCTTC. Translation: CAIRGNQGDGYTF.

CDR3 loop: CASSYGQALAKNIQYF. The CDR3 DNA is TGTGCCAGCAGTTACGGACAGGCGTTAGCCAAAAACATTCAGTACTTC. The V call is TRBV6-5, the J call TRBJ2-4; TRBD1 matches at 7 bases. The CDR3 is made up of 16 amino acids. With 2 bases clipped from V and 0 bases from J, the junction kept 4 bases outside the gene matches. The germline CDR1 and CDR2 sequences are MNHEY and SVGAGI.

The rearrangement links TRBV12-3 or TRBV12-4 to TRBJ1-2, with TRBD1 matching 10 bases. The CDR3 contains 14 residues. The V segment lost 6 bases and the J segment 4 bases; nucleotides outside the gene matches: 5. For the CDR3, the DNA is TGTGCCAGCAGGCCGGACAGGGGGGCCTATGGCTACACCTTC. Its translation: CASRPDRGAYGYTF.

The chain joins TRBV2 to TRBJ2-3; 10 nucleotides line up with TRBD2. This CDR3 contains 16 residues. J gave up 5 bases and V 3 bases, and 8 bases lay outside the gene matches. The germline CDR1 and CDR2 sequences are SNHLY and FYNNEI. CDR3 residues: CASSDESGGAVDTQYF. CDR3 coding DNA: TGTGCCAGCAGTGATGAGAGCGGGGGGGCAGTAGATACGCAGTATTTT.

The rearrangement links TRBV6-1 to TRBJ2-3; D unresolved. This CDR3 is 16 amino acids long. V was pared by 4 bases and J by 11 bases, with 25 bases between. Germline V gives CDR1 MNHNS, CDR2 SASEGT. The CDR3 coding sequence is TGTGCCAGCAGTGTAGGGCAGACGATTCAACCCTGGTGGCAGTATTTT. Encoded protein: CASSVGQTIQPWWQYF.

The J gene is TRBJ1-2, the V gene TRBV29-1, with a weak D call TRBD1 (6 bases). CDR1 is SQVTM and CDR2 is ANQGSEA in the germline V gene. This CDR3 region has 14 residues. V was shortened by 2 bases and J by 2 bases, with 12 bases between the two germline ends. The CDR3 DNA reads TGCAGCGTTGAAACCTGGGGGCTGAACTATGGCTACACCTTC. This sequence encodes CSVETWGLNYGYTF.

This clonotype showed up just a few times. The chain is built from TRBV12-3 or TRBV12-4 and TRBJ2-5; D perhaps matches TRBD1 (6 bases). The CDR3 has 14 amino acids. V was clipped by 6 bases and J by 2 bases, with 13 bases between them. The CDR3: CASSQRGHQETQYF. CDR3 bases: TGTGCCAGCAGCCAAAGGGGACATCAAGAGACCCAGTACTTC.

CDR3: CSARDGSGNEKLFF. CDR3 sequence (DNA): TGCAGTGCTAGGGACGGTTCGGGTAATGAAAAACTGTTTTTT. The chain is built from TRBV20-1 and TRBJ1-4; D gene uncertain. The CDR3 runs 14 residues. The V gene's germline CDR1 is DFQATT and CDR2 SNEGSKA (reference sequence). Trimming removed 3 bases from V and 4 bases from J, with 12 bases in between.

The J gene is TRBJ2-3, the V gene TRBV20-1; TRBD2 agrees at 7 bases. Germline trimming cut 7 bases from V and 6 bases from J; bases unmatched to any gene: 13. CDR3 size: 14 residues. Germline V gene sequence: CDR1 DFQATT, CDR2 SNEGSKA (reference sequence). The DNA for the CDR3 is TGCAGTGTTCCCGGTAGCGGGCTCGGTGATACGCAGTATTTT. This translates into CSVPGSGLGDTQYF.

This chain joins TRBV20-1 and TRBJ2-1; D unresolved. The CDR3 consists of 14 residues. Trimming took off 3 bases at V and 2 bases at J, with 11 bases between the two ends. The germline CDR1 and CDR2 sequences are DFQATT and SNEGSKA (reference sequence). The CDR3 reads CSARGSLTYNEQFF. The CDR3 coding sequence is TGCAGTGCTAGGGGTAGCCTCACCTACAATGAGCAGTTCTTC.

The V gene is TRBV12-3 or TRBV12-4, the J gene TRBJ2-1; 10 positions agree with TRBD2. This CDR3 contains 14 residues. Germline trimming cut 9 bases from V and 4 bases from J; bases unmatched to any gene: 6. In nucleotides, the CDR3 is TGTGCCAGTACGTCACTAGCGGGGTACAATGAGCAGTTCTTC. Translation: CASTSLAGYNEQFF.

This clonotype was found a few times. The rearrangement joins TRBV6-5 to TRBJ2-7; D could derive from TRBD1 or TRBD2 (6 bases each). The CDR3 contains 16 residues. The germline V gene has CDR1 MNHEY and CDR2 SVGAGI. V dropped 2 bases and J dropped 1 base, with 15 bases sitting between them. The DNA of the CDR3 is TGTGCCAGCAGTTACGGAGGGCCAGGGGAATCCTACGAGCAGTACTTC. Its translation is CASSYGGPGESYEQYF.